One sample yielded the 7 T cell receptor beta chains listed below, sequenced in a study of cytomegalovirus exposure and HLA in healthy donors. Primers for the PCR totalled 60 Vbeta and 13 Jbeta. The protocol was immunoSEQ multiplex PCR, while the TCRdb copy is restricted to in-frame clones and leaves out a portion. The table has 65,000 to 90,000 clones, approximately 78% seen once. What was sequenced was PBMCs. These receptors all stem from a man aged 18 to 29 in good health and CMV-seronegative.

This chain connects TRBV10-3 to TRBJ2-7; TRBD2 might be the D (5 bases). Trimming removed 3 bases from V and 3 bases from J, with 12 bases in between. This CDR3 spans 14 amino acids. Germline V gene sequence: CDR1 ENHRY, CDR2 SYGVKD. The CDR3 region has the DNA TGTGCCATCAGTGATTACAAGCGGAGCTACGAGCAGTACTTC. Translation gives CAISDYKRSYEQYF.

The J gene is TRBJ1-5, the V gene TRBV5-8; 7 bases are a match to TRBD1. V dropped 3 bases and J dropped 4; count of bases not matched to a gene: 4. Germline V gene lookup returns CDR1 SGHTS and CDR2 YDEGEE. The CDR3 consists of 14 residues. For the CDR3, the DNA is TGTGCCAGCAGCTCCCGGACAGGAAATCAGCCCCAGCATTTT. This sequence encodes CASSSRTGNQPQHF.

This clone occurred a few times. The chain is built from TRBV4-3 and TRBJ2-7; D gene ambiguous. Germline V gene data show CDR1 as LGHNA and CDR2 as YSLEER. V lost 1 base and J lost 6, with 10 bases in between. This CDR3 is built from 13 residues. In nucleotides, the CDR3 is TGCGCCAGCAGCCAAGTCCCGGGTTCCGAGCAGTACTTC. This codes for CASSQVPGSEQYF.

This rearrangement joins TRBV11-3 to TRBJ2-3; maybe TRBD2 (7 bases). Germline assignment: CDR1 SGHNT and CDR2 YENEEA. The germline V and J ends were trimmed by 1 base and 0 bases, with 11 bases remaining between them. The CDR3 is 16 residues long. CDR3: CASSLGGGGSTDTQYF. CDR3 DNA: TGTGCCAGCAGCTTAGGGGGAGGGGGAAGCACAGATACGCAGTATTTT.

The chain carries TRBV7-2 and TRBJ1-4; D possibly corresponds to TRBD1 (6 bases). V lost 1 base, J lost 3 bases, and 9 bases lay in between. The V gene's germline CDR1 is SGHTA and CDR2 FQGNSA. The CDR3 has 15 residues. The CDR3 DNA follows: TGTGCCAGCAGCTTAGGGGGGACACCTAATGAAAAACTGTTTTTT. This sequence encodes CASSLGGTPNEKLFF.

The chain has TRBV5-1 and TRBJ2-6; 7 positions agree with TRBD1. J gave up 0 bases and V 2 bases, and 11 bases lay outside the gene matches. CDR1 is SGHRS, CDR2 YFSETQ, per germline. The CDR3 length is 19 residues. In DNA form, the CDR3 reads TGCGCCAGCAGCTTATGGTCTGGACAGGACCTCTCTGGGGCCAACGTCCTGACTTTC. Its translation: CASSLWSGQDLSGANVLTF.

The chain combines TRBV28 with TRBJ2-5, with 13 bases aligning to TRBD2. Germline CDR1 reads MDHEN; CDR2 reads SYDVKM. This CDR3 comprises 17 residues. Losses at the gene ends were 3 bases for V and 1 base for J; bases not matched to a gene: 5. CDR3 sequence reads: CASSFLGLAGVQETQYF. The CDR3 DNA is TGTGCCAGCAGTTTCCTCGGACTAGCGGGGGTCCAAGAGACCCAGTACTTC. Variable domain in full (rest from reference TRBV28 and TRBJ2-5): DVKVTQSSRYLVKRTGEKVFLECVQDMDHENMFWYRQDPGLGLRLIYFSYDVKMKEKGDIPEGYSVSREKKERFSLILESASTNQTSMYLCASSFLGLAGVQETQYFGPGTRLLVL.